This record looks at one T cell receptor (beta chain) sequence and its context. What it recognizes is unknown. The table came from immunoSEQ multiplex PCR; TCRdb's copy has only in-frame clones and leaves some out. The sample records 89,000 or so clones, under 95% being singletons. The validation cohort, a group of around 130 subjects, included the donors and was separate from the roughly 720-subject first cohort. The data were obtained in a study of cytomegalovirus exposure and HLA in healthy donors. Study findings and constraints: Most TCR sequences were uncommon, yet certain public TCRs appeared in many donors.

The material sequenced was PBMCs. The receptor was isolated from a woman aged 25 to 39 in good health and CMV-seropositive.

The CDR3, as DNA: TGTGCCAGCAGTTTTGAGCGTCCCTCCAGCGGGAGTTTCTACGAGCAGTACTTC. Encoded protein: CASSFERPSSGSFYEQYF. The genes are TRBV27 and TRBJ2-7; 8 positions agree with TRBD2. Germline loops: CDR1 MNHEY, CDR2 SMNVEV (reference sequence). Trimming took 3 bases from V and 3 from J; bases not matched to a gene: 16. The CDR3 length is 18 residues.